Below are 11 T cell receptor beta chains sequenced from a single sample in a study of CD8+CD57+ T cells in acquired aplastic anemia. Genomic DNA provided the template from which TCR beta VDJ and CDR3 profiles were obtained. TCRdb itself ran the reads through MiXCR, one entry per CDR3 protein. The table records hundreds of thousands of distinct CDR3 sequences, roughly 64% of them present only once. The specimen was sorted CD4+, CD8+, or CD8+CD57+ T cells (not recorded which) from PBMCs. Receptors were obtained from a human donor in good health, serving as a control.

About this clonotype: One junction end disagrees with the germline gene, perhaps due to a read error. The rearrangement uses TRBV7-9 and TRBJ2-5; D is perhaps TRBD1 (6 bases). CDR3 size: 17 residues. The V gene's germline CDR1 is SEHNR and CDR2 FQNEAQ (reference sequence). Written as DNA, the CDR3 is TGTGCTAGCAGCCCACAGGGATCCTACGAGCAGTACTTCACCCAGTACTTC. Amino acid sequence: CASSPQGSYEQYFTQYF. The full variable domain, with the rest looked up from reference TRBV7-9 and TRBJ2-5, is DTGVSQNPRHKITKRGQNVTFRCDPISEHNRLYWYRQTLGQGPEFLTYFQNEAQLEKSRLLSDRFSAERPKGSFSTLEIQRTEQGDSAMYLCASSPQGSYEQYFTQYFGPGTRLLVL.

CDR3 amino acids: CASSLWRDDGYTF. DNA for the CDR3: TGTGCCAGCAGCTTATGGCGGGATGATGGCTACACCTTC. J is TRBJ1-2 and V is TRBV11-2; D is unclear. Germline loops: CDR1 SGHAT, CDR2 FQNNGV. The CDR3 spans 13 residues. V lost 2 bases and J lost 6, with 10 bases in between.

Note on this clonotype: A junction boundary mismatches the germline segment, possibly from a read error. The gene calls are TRBV5-1 and TRBJ2-3; 9 nucleotides agree with TRBD2. Germline V gene sequence: CDR1 SGHRS, CDR2 YFSETQ. CDR3 length: 15 residues. The CDR3 here is CASSPAGGIIDTQYF. The CDR3 DNA follows: TGTGCCAGCAGCCCGGCGGGGGGGATAATAGATACGCAGTATTTT.

This clonotype was detected ten times or more. This chain links TRBV25-1 with TRBJ1-3; D call uncertain. Per germline, CDR1 MGHDK and CDR2 SYGVNS. CDR3 length: 15 residues. The germline V and J ends were trimmed by 5 bases and 0 bases, with 11 bases remaining between them. The CDR3 spells CASSPPINSGNTIYF. CDR3 DNA: TGTGCCAGCAGTCCCCCCATCAACTCTGGAAACACCATATATTTT.

This clonotype was recorded many times. CDR3 nucleotides: TGTGCCAGCAGCGTAGTCGGGGGGAGGGTTTACAATGAGCAGTTCTTC. Translating gives CASSVVGGRVYNEQFF. The rearrangement links TRBV9 to TRBJ2-1; 7 bases align to TRBD2. Germline trimming cut 0 bases from V and 4 bases from J; bases unmatched to any gene: 7. This CDR3 is built from 16 residues. Germline V gene lookup returns CDR1 SGDLS and CDR2 YYNGEE.

This sequence joins TRBV20-1 and TRBJ1-1; D perhaps matches TRBD1 (5 bases). CDR3 length equals 15 residues. V shed 6 bases and J shed 3 bases, with 20 bases lying between them. In germline, CDR1 is DFQATT, CDR2 SNEGSKA (reference sequence). The CDR3 here is CSARPQGIVHTEAFF. For the CDR3, the DNA is TGCAGTGCCCGTCCCCAGGGAATAGTTCACACTGAAGCTTTCTTT.

The CDR3 reads CASSFGRESTNSHLHF. The CDR3 nucleotides are TGTGCCAGCAGCTTCGGGCGGGAGAGCACAAATTCGCACCTCCACTTT. The rearrangement uses TRBV7-2 and TRBJ1-6; D ambiguous. Germline values: CDR1 SGHTA, CDR2 FQGNSA. This CDR3 spans 16 amino acids. Trimming removed 3 bases at V and 15 bases at J, with 24 bases between.

This clonotype showed up many times. The V gene is TRBV30, the J gene TRBJ2-5, with unresolved D. There are 11 residues in the CDR3. The germline gives CDR1 GTSNPN, CDR2 SVGIG (reference sequence). Trimming took 2 bases from V and 12 from J, leaving 13 bases between them. CDR3 amino acids: CAWSPGPLKYF. Here the CDR3 DNA reads TGTGCCTGGAGTCCGGGCCCGCTAAAGTACTTC. Based on the CDR3 plus reference TRBV30 and TRBJ2-5, the full variable domain is SQTIHQWPATLVQPVGSPLSLECTVEGTSNPNLYWYRQAAGRGLQLLFYSVGIGQISSEVPQNLSASRPQDRQFILSSKKLLLSDSGFYLCAWSPGPLKYFGPGTRLLVL.

V usage is TRBV3-1 and J usage is TRBJ1-4; D unresolved. This CDR3 has 16 residues. V dropped 3 bases and J dropped 4 bases, with 15 bases sitting between them. Germline loops: CDR1 LGHDT, CDR2 YNNKEL (reference sequence). The CDR3 coding sequence is TGTGCCAGCAGCCAGGGGAGGACGGACTTTAATGAAAAACTGTTTTTT. Translation: CASSQGRTDFNEKLFF.

About this clonotype itself: Mismatch with germline at one junction end may stem from a read error. This chain joins TRBV10-3 and TRBJ1-6, with D perhaps matching TRBD1 (6 bases). Germline lookup yields CDR1 ENHRY and CDR2 SYGVKD. The length of the CDR3 is 16 residues. The CDR3 DNA is TGTGCCAGCAGTGAACAGGGCCAGCCCGATAATTCACCCCTCCACTTT. Encoded protein: CASSEQGQPDNSPLHF.

V is TRBV11-3 and J is TRBJ1-2; D is perhaps TRBD1 (5 bases). CDR1 is SGHNT, CDR2 YENEEA, per germline. This CDR3 is 13 amino acids long. V was shortened by 5 bases and J by 4 bases, with 11 bases between the two germline ends. CDR3 in DNA: TGTGCCAGCAGCGACAGAGGAAGCTATGGCTACACCTTC. Translation gives CASSDRGSYGYTF.